In its sample, the clone carrying this T cell receptor beta chain was seen many times. No antigen is known for it. The source of the sample is a study of CD8 T cells in ankylosing spondylitis. Study conclusions and caveats: Prior literature has documented some motif variants in synovial fluid and blood from reactive arthritis. With a CD8+ phenotype, disease-linked clones were relatively rare in peripheral blood. Within matched ankylosing spondylitis synovial fluid, disease-linked clones were reportedly significantly enriched. Apparently characteristic of ankylosing spondylitis blood was a TCR beta motif (roughly 8 highly homologous variants).

Quantitative 5'-RACE with molecular barcodes generated TCR beta libraries. MiXCR, applied by TCRdb to the 5' RACE reads, yields one record per CDR3 protein. In the table there are 450,000 to 550,000 distinct CDR3 sequences, 5.3% of which are singletons. The TCR sequence derives from a male donor with ankylosing spondylitis. The sequenced material came from blood, either unsorted or a sorted T cell fraction (not recorded which).

CDR3 coding DNA: TGTGCCATCATCGGCCAGGGCACTGAAGCTTTCTTT. Protein: CAIIGQGTEAFF. V and J are TRBV10-3 and TRBJ1-1; TRBD1 might be the D (5 bases). Germline loops: CDR1 ENHRY, CDR2 SYGVKD. The CDR3 has 12 residues. V dropped 7 bases and J dropped 4 bases, with 10 bases sitting between them.